These 3 T cell receptor beta chains originate from one sample sequenced in a study of T cell responses to AZD1222 COVID-19 vaccine. Assay used: immunoSEQ multiplex PCR; TCRdb lists only in-frame clones, some missing. This table holds around 150,000 clones, 80% to 95% found once. Sequencing used peripheral blood, obtained on day 0 of AZD1222 vaccination. Source of these receptors: an adult in good health.

The rearrangement uses TRBV28 and TRBJ1-3, with 7 nucleotides matching TRBD1. V lost 3 bases and J lost 1; bases outside the gene matches: 9. The CDR3 length is 17 residues. Germline loops: CDR1 MDHEN, CDR2 SYDVKM. The DNA for the CDR3 is TGTGCCAGCAGTTTTCCCCCGGGACAGAGGTCTGGAAACACCATATATTTT. Amino acids: CASSFPPGQRSGNTIYF. Filled out from reference TRBV28 and TRBJ1-3, the complete variable domain reads DVKVTQSSRYLVKRTGEKVFLECVQDMDHENMFWYRQDPGLGLRLIYFSYDVKMKEKGDIPEGYSVSREKKERFSLILESASTNQTSMYLCASSFPPGQRSGNTIYFGEGSWLTVV.

CDR3 sequence reads: CASSLDLDTIYF. CDR3 nucleotides: TGCGCCAGCAGCTTGGACTTGGACACCATATATTTT. The V gene is TRBV5-1, the J gene TRBJ1-3; the D is unclear. There are 12 residues in the CDR3. The germline V gene has CDR1 SGHRS and CDR2 YFSETQ. The V and J ends lost 0 bases and 8 bases respectively, with 6 bases between them.

The rearrangement joins TRBV5-6 to TRBJ2-7, with a possible D match to TRBD2 (5 bases). The CDR3 length is 13 residues. Trimming shortened V by 0 bases and J by 5 bases, and 9 bases separated the two germline ends. Germline CDR1 and CDR2: SGHDT and YYEEEE. In DNA form, the CDR3 reads TGTGCCAGCAGCTTGGAGGTCGGGGACGAGCAGTACTTC. This gives the protein CASSLEVGDEQYF.